The T cell receptor beta chain under discussion was sequenced for a study of human T cells and chemical hapten exposure. At the level of the study: Patients, largely female, had alopecia areata, totalis or universalis. Study findings and constraints: All donors were alopecia patients, so their immunity may differ from that of healthy people.

J was trimmed by 7 bases and V by 5 bases; bases with no gene match: 5. Germline V gene sequence: CDR1 SGHTA, CDR2 FQGNSA. The CDR3 covers 13 residues. TCRdb analysed the RACE reads with MiXCR anew, one entry per CDR3 protein. The table has over 85,000 distinct CDR3 sequences, 9% to 9.5% seen once. Indicated time point: patch test 2, 6 weeks after DPC sensitization. As to treatment: therapeutic diphenylcyclopropenone sensitization with weekly scalp DPC. About this clonotype itself: Its antigen remains unknown.

The chain is built from TRBV7-2 and TRBJ2-1; the match to TRBD1 covers 7 bases. This clonotype originated in a middle-aged woman with alopecia areata. Some clones in this sample may be carry-over from other donors' samples. The sample here was whole blood, taken in connection with sensitization to the hapten diphenylcyclopropenone (DPC). The CDR3 region has the DNA TGTGCCAGCAGCCCAGGGGGTGGTAATGAGCAGTTCTTC. This gives the protein CASSPGGGNEQFF.